The sequence of this T cell receptor beta chain was determined in a study of T cell responses to AZD1222 COVID-19 vaccine. Overall study findings and caveats: Among those given AZD1222, only five to seven were seropositive at baseline. Variant regions that are unmutated are reportedly the target of nearly half of spike-specific TCRs. Repertoires were obtained only post-peak T cell response. Donors were mostly white British, more females; clonal diversity possibly underestimated.

The CDR3 is 15 residues long. For this clone: As yet, its antigen is unknown.

Here immunoSEQ multiplex PCR was the method, and the copy in TCRdb shows in-frame clones only, minus some. The sample holds about 100,000 clones, 87% seen once. The origin of this receptor is an adult in good health. V gene TRBV12-1 combines with J gene TRBJ2-1; the D call in the table, TRBD2, was not verified against the DNA. TRBV12-1 is listed as a pseudogene. Sample: peripheral blood, taken on day 0 of AZD1222 vaccination. CDR3 protein: CASSFDRDSLRGQFF. CDR3 coding DNA: TGTGCCAGCAGCTTTGATCGGGACTCCCTAAGGGGGCAGTTCTTC.